The subject of this entry is one TCR beta chain. Its antigen is undetermined. The data originate from a study of cytomegalovirus exposure and HLA in healthy donors. Study-level findings and limits: Later on, an analysis found that several of the most significant clusters appeared to be linked to common viral pathogens, which included parvovirus B19. The authors later linked a missense DCLRE1C variant to TCR beta V- and J-gene trimming. Later analysis placed DRB1 highest and HLA-C lowest in TCR association rates, which differed by HLA locus. A previous analysis found most TCR beta V segments productive roughly 90% or roughly 30% of the time.

The primer mix had 60 Vbeta and 13 Jbeta primers. The assay was immunoSEQ multiplex PCR, and TCRdb's table has in-frame clones only and misses some. The data hold approximately 53,000 clones, with over 70% observed a single time. J lost 8 bases, V lost 4 bases, and 13 bases had no gene match. The V gene's germline CDR1 is SGHRS and CDR2 YFSETQ. This CDR3 has 16 amino acids. This chain joins TRBV5-1 and TRBJ2-1; TRBD1 matches at 9 bases. The sequenced material came from PBMCs. The sequence came from a man in his thirties or forties in good health and CMV-seropositive. The CDR3 DNA follows: TGCGCCAGCAGCGTCACCCCCGGGACAGGGAGCGATGAGCAGTTCTTC. Amino acids: CASSVTPGTGSDEQFF. Filled out from reference TRBV5-1 and TRBJ2-1, the complete variable domain reads KAGVTQTPRYLIKTRGQQVTLSCSPISGHRSVSWYQQTPGQGLQFLFEYFSETQRNKGNFPGRFSGRQFSNSRSEMNVSTLELGDSALYLCASSVTPGTGSDEQFFGPGTRLTVL.